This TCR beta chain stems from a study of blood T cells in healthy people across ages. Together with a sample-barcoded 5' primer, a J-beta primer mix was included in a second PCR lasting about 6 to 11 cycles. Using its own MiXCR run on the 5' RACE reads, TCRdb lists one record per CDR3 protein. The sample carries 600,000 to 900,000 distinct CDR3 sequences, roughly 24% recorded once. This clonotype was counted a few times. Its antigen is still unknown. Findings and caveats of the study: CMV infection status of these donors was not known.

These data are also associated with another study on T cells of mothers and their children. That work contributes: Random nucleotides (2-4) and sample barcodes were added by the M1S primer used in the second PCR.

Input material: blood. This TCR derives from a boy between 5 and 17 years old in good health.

CDR3 in amino acids: CSVEYEGQSDYGYTF. In DNA form, the CDR3 reads TGCAGCGTTGAGTATGAAGGACAGAGTGACTATGGCTACACCTTC. The J gene is TRBJ1-2, the V gene TRBV29-1; D perhaps matches TRBD1 (6 bases). CDR3 length: 15 amino acids. Trimming stripped 3 bases from V and 3 bases from J, with 17 bases between. Germline V gene sequence: CDR1 SQVTM, CDR2 ANQGSEA.